This T cell receptor beta chain stems from a study of Graves' ophthalmopathy and Graves' hyperthyroidism. Amplification of TCR beta CDR3 regions used RNA transcripts. Second-round multiplex PCR came after first-round RT-PCR with HTBI primers. TCRdb independently ran MiXCR on the multiplex PCR reads; one entry per CDR3 protein. This repertoire shows 360,000 or so distinct CDR3 sequences, 15% to 20% found once; its top ten account for roughly 1.5%. Exclusion criteria comprised other autoimmune diseases, uncontrolled infections, pregnancy or lactation in patients. This clonotype was picked up many times. Its antigen remains unidentified. The final CDR3 position lacks the conserved phenylalanine or tryptophan, pointing to a likely read error. Broader study findings: Ophthalmopathy versus stable hyperthyroidism: 13-signature model gave 85% to 90% sensitivity, 65% to 82% specificity. With a specificity of roughly 72% and a sensitivity of about 71%, the model predicted ophthalmopathy progression.

Germline V gene data show CDR1 as MDHEN and CDR2 as SYDVKM. The CDR3 loop spans 12 amino acids. The J segment lost 4 bases and the V segment lost 6 bases, leaving 2 bases of the junction unmatched. The sequence came from a woman aged 18-35 years with Graves' ophthalmopathy. The sequencing input was peripheral blood. V usage is TRBV28 and J usage is TRBJ2-5; 7 bases agree with TRBD2. In DNA, the CDR3 is TGTGCCAGCAGACAGCGGGGAGAGACCCAGTACCTC. This codes for CASRQRGETQYL.